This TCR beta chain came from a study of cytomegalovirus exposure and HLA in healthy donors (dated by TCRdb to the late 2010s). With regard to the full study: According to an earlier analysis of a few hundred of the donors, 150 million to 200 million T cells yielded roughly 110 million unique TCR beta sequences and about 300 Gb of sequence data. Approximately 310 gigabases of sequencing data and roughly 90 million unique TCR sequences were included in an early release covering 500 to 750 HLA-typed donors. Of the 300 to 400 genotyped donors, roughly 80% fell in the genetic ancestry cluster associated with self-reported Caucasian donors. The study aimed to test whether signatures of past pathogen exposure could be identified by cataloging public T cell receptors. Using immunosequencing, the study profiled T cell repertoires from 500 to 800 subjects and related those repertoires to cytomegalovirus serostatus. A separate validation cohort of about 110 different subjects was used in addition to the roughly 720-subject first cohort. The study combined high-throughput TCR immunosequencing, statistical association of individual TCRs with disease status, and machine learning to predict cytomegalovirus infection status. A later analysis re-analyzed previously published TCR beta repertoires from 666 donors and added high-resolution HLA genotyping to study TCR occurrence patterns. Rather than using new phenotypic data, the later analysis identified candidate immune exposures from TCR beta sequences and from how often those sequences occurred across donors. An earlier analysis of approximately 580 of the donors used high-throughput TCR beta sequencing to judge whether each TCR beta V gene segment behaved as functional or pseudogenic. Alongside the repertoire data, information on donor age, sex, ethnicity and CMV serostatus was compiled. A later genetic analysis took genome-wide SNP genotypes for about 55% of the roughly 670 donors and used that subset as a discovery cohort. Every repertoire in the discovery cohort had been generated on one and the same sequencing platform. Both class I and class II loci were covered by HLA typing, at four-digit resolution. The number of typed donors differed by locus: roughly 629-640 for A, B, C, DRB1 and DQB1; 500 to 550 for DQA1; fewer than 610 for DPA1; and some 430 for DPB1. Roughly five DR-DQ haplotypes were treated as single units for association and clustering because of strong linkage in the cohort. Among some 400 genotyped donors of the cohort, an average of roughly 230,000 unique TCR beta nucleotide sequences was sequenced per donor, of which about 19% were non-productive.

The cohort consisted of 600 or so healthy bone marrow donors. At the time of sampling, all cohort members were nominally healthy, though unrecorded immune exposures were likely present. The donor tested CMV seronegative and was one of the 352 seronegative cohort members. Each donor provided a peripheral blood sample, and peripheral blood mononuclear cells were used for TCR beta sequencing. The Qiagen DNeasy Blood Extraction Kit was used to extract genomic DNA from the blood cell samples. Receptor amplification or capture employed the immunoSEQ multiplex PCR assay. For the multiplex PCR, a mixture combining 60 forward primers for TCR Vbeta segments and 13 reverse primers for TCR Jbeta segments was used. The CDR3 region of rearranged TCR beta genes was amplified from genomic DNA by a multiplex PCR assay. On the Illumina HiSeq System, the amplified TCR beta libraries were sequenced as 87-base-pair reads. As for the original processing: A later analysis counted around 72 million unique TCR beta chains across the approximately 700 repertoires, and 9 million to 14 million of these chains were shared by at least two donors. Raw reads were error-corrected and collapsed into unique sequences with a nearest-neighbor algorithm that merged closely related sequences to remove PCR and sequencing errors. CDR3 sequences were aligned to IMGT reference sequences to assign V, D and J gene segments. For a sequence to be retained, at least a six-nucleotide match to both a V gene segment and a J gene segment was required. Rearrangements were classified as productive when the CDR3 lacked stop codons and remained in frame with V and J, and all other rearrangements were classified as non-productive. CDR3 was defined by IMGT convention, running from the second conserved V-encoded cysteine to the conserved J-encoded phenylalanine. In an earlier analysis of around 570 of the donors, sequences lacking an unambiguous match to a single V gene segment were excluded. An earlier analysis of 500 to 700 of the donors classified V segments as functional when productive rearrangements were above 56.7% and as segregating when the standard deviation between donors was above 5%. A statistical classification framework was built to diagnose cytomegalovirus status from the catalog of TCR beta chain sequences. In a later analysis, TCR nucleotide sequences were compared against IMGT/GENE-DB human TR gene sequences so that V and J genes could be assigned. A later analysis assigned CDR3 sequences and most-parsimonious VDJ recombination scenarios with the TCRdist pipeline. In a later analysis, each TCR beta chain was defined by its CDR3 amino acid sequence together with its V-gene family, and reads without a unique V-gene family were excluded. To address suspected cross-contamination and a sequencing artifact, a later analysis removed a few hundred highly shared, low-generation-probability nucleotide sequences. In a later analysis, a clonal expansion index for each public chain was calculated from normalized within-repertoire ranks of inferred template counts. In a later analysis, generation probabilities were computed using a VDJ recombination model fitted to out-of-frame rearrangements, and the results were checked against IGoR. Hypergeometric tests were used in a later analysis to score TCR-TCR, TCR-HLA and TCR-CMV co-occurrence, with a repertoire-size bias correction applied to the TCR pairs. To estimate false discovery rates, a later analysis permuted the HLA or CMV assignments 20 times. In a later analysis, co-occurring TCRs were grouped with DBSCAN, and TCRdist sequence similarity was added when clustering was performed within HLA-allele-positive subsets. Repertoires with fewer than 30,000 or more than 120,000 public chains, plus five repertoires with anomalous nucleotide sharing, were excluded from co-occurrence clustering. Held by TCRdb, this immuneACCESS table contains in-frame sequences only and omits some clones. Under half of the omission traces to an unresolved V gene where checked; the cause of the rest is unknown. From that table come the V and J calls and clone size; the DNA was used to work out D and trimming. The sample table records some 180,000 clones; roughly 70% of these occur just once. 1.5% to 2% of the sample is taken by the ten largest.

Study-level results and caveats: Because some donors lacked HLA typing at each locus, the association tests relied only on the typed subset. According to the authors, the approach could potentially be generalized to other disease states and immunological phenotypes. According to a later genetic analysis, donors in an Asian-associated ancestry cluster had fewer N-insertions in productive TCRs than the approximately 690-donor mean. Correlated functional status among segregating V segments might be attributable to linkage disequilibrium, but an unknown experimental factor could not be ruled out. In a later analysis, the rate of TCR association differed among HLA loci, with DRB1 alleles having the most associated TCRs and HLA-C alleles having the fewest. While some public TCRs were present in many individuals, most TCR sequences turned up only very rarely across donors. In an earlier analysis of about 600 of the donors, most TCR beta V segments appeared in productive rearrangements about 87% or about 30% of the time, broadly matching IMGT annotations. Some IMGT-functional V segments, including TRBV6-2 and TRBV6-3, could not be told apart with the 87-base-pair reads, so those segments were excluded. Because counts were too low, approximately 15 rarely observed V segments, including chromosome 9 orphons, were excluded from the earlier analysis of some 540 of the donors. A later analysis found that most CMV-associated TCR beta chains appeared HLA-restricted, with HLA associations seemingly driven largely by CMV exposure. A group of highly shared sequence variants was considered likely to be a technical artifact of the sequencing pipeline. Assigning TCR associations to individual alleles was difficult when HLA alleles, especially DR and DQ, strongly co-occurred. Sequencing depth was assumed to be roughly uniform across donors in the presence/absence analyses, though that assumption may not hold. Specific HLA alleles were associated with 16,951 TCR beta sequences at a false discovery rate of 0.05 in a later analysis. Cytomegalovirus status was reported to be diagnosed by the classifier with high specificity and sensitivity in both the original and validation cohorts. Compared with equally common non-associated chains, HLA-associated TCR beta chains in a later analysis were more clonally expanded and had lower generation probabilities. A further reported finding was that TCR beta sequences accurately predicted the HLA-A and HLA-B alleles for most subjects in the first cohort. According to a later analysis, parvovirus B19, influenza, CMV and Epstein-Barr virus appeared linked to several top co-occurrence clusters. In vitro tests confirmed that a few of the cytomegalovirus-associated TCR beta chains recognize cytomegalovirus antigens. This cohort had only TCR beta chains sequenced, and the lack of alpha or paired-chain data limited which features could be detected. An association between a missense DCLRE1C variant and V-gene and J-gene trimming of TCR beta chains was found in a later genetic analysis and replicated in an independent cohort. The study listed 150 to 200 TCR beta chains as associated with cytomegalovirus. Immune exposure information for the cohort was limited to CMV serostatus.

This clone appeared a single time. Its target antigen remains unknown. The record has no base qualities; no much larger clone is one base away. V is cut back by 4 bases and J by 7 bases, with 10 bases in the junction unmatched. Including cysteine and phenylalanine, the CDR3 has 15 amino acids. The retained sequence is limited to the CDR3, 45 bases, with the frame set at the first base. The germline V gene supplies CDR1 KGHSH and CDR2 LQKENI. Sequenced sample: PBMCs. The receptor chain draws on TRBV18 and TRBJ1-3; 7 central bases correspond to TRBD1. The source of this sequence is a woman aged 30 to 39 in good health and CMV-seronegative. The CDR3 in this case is CASSLPGGSRNTIYF. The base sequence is TGTGCCAGCTCACTACCAGGGGGATCGCGGAACACCATATATTTT.